This T cell receptor beta chain was recorded in a study of blood T cell repertoires in COVID-19. Whole-study context: The origin of the acute and convalescent COVID-19 samples was the United States, Italy and Spain. T cells, B-cell-depleted T cells, or PBMCs provided the cDNA or gDNA that served as material.

Patients at the Seattle site were enrolled during active infection and followed longitudinally. This clone has a single count. Germline assignment: CDR1 LGHNA and CDR2 YSLEER. The CDR3 covers 15 residues. V lost 4 bases, J lost 2 bases, and 5 bases stayed unmatched. Sequencing was performed with immunoSEQ multiplex PCR; in TCRdb, only in-frame clones are kept and a portion is missing. The sample includes about 400,000 clones, about 86% of them seen just once. Sequencing used peripheral blood. The chain uses TRBV4-3 and TRBJ2-3; 8 bases agree with TRBD1. The TCR originated in a woman aged 55-70 years with COVID-19, enrolled during active disease. The DNA of the CDR3 is TGCGCCAGCAGCCTCGGGACAGGCGACACAGATACGCAGTATTTT. This gives the protein CASSLGTGDTDTQYF.